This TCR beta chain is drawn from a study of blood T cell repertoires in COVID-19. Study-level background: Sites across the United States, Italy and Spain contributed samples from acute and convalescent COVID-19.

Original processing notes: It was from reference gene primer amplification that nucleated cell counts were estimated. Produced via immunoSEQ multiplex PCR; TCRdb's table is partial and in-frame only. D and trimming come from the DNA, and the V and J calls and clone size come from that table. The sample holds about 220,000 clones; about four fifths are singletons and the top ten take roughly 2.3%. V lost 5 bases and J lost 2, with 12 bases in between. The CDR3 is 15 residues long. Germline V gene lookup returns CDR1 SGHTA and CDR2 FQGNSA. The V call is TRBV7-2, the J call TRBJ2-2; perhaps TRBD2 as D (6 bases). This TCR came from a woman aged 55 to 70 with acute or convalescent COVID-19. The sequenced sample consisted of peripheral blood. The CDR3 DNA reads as TGTGCCAGCAGCCGGAGGGACTCTAACACCGGGGAGCTGTTTTTT. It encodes CASSRRDSNTGELFF.